This section outlines one T cell receptor beta chain sequence together with its context. This record belongs to a study of T-cell reconstitution after alpha-beta-depleted transplantation in children. Preparation of the TCRbeta library used unique molecular identifiers. One entry per CDR3 protein, called by TCRdb with MiXCR from the PCR reads. The sample has 250,000 to 300,000 distinct CDR3 sequences, roughly 9.1% seen once. CDR1 is SGHKS, CDR2 YYEKEE, per germline (reference sequence). Trimming left V 2 bases short and J 1 base short, with 11 bases between. CDR3 length: 15 residues. The chain is built from TRBV5-5 and TRBJ2-3; TRBD1 might be the D (6 bases). The source of this sequence is a boy younger than two with acute myeloid leukemia, due to receive a stem cell transplant. The sequenced sample was PBMCs, obtained before TCRalphabeta/CD19-depleted stem cell transplant. The CDR3 bases are TGTGCCAGCAGCTTACAGGGAATAGGCACAGATACGCAGTATTTT. Amino acids: CASSLQGIGTDTQYF. Supplemented by reference TRBV5-5 and TRBJ2-3, the full variable domain reads DAGVTQSPTHLIKTRGQQVTLRCSPISGHKSVSWYQQVLGQGPQFIFQYYEKEERGRGNFPDRFSARQFPNYSSELNVNALLLGDSALYLCASSLQGIGTDTQYFGPGTRLTVL.